This passage covers 30 T cell receptor beta chains from one sample sequenced in a study of blood T cell repertoires in COVID-19. Using immunoSEQ multiplex PCR, the repertoire was profiled, and TCRdb retains in-frame clones only, with some absent. There are more than 200,000 clones in the sample; 70% to 90% occur only once, and 10% to 13% lies in the top ten. The sample was PBMCs or T cells enriched from blood (not recorded which). The receptors come from a man aged 25 to 45 who had recovered from COVID-19.

The chain recombines TRBV29-1 with TRBJ1-4; 8 positions match TRBD1. This CDR3 is 13 amino acids long. The germline CDR1 and CDR2 sequences are SQVTM and ANQGSEA. The ends lost 5 bases at V and 3 bases at J; junction bases unmatched: 2. The CDR3 sequence: CSVQTGANEKLFF. DNA for the CDR3: TGCAGCGTTCAGACAGGGGCTAATGAAAAACTGTTTTTT.

The chain carries TRBV12-3 or TRBV12-4 and TRBJ1-1; a possible D gene is TRBD1 (5 bases). The V and J ends lost 5 bases and 1 base respectively, with 5 bases between them. This CDR3 spans 12 amino acids. Here the CDR3 reads CASSRGNTEAFF. Written as DNA, the CDR3 is TGTGCCAGCAGTAGGGGGAACACTGAAGCTTTCTTT.

The chain links TRBV21-1 to TRBJ2-7; the table's D call, TRBD1, was not checked against the DNA. TRBV21-1 is a known pseudogene. This CDR3 has 16 residues. The CDR3 DNA reads as TGTGCCGCGGGACAGGGGGCCTTGGGGACCTACTACGAGCAGTACTTC. It codes for CAAGQGALGTYYEQYF.

This sequence joins TRBV6-5 and TRBJ2-7; D not certain. Deletions cut 0 bases from V and 2 bases from J, with 8 bases between. The CDR3 totals 14 residues. Germline V gene sequence: CDR1 MNHEY, CDR2 SVGAGI. This CDR3 reads CASSYSYQAYEQYF. The CDR3, as DNA: TGTGCCAGCAGTTACTCGTATCAGGCCTACGAGCAGTACTTC.

CDR3 loop: CASMGSSTDTQYF. The CDR3 DNA reads TGTGCCAGCATGGGCAGTAGCACAGATACGCAGTATTTT. The V call is TRBV28, the J call TRBJ2-3; D is unclear. This CDR3 is built from 13 residues. From germline, CDR1 is MDHEN and CDR2 SYDVKM. The ends were cut back, 7 bases at V and 0 bases at J, with 8 bases in the middle. The variable domain in full, completed from reference TRBV28 and TRBJ2-3, reads DVKVTQSSRYLVKRTGEKVFLECVQDMDHENMFWYRQDPGLGLRLIYFSYDVKMKEKGDIPEGYSVSREKKERFSLILESASTNQTSMYLCASMGSSTDTQYFGPGTRLTVL.

The CDR3 DNA sequence: TGTGCCAGCACCTCACCGGGGGGGGACAGATCCTACGAGCAGTACTTC. Translated: CASTSPGGDRSYEQYF. The chain couples TRBV28 to TRBJ2-7, with a tentative D call TRBD2 (8 bases). The CDR3 loop spans 16 amino acids. CDR1 is MDHEN, CDR2 SYDVKM, per germline. V dropped 7 bases and J dropped 1 base, with 20 bases sitting between them.

The V gene is TRBV5-1, the J gene TRBJ1-4; 8 bases are a match to TRBD1. Germline V CDR1 and CDR2: SGHRS, YFSETQ. The CDR3 is made up of 14 amino acids. Losses at the gene ends were 3 bases for V and 8 bases for J; bases not matched to a gene: 6. The CDR3 DNA sequence: TGCGCCAGCAGCTCCGGGACAGGCGGCGAAAAACTGTTTTTT. Translated, it gives CASSSGTGGEKLFF.

The CDR3 region is CASSYPRRGAFF. The DNA of the CDR3 is TGTGCCAGCAGTTACCCCCGGAGGGGAGCTTTCTTT. The chain uses TRBV6-5 and TRBJ1-1, with D possibly matching TRBD1 (5 bases). From germline, CDR1 is MNHEY and CDR2 SVGAGI. V was trimmed by 2 bases and J by 10 bases, leaving 11 bases between them. This CDR3 contains 12 residues.

V usage is TRBV19 and J usage is TRBJ2-1; D is unresolved. The CDR3 has 12 amino acids. CDR1 is LNHDA, CDR2 SQIVND, per germline (reference sequence). V was shortened by 1 base and J by 8 bases, with 6 bases between the two germline ends. In nucleotides, the CDR3 is TGTGCCAGTAGTATAGGCGTACATGAGCAGTTCTTC. Encoded protein: CASSIGVHEQFF.

About this clone itself: The sample holds other DNA sequences that translate to the same CDR3. The V and J genes are TRBV28 and TRBJ1-6, with unresolved D. The V end lost 1 base, the J end lost 10 bases, and 5 bases lay between the germline ends. The germline V gene encodes CDR1 MDHEN and CDR2 SYDVKM. The CDR3 loop spans 12 amino acids. CDR3 amino acids: CASSLSRSPLHF. The CDR3 DNA reads TGTGCCAGCAGTTTATCTAGGTCACCCCTCCACTTT.

In its sample, this clone was seen once. V is TRBV7-9 and J is TRBJ1-3; 7 nucleotides match TRBD1. Germline lookup yields CDR1 SEHNR and CDR2 FQNEAQ (reference sequence). CDR3 length: 18 residues. The ends lost 0 bases at V and 2 bases at J; junction bases unmatched: 10. CDR3 loop: CASSLALGAGGTGNTIYF. The CDR3 DNA follows: TGTGCCAGCAGCTTAGCCCTCGGGGCAGGGGGTACTGGAAACACCATATATTTT.

V is TRBV27 and J is TRBJ1-2; D ambiguous. Germline V gene data show CDR1 as MNHEY and CDR2 as SMNVEV (reference sequence). This CDR3 comprises 15 residues. With 5 bases removed from V and 3 bases from J, the gap between germline ends came to 16 bases. DNA for the CDR3: TGTGCCAGCAGTAAAGTCGAGGGCATCCACTATGGCTACACCTTC. Translating gives CASSKVEGIHYGYTF.

This chain uses TRBV4-2 with TRBJ2-1; 11 bases fit TRBD2. With 4 bases clipped from V and 0 bases from J, the junction kept 14 bases outside the gene matches. The CDR3 has 20 amino acids. CDR1 is LGHNA and CDR2 is YNFKEQ in the germline V gene. CDR3 DNA sequence: TGTGCCAGCAGCCGGCAGATTAGCGGGAGGGCCGGGGGCTCCTACAATGAGCAGTTCTTC. Its translation is CASSRQISGRAGGSYNEQFF.

The count of this clone is one. The CDR3 bases are TGTGCCAGTAGTACAACAGGGGGCTACACCTTC. Translation gives CASSTTGGYTF. The V gene is TRBV19, the J gene TRBJ1-2; a possible D gene is TRBD1 (6 bases). The V gene's germline CDR1 is LNHDA and CDR2 SQIVND (reference sequence). CDR3 size: 11 residues. Trimming pared 4 bases from V and 8 bases from J, leaving 8 bases between.

The chain is built from TRBV7-8 and TRBJ2-2; 7 bases map to TRBD1. With V trimmed by 3 bases and J by 0 bases, 10 bases remained unmatched. Looked up from germline, CDR1 is SGHVS and CDR2 is FQNEAQ. This CDR3 contains 18 residues. The CDR3 nucleotides are TGTGCCAGCAGCTTTACAGTCCGACAGGGCGCGAACACCGGGGAGCTGTTTTTT. Translated: CASSFTVRQGANTGELFF. Complete variable domain (other parts from reference TRBV7-8 and TRBJ2-2): GAGVSQSPRYKVAKRGQDVALRCDPISGHVSLFWYQQALGQGPEFLTYFQNEAQLDKSGLPSDRFFAERPEGSVSTLKIQRTQQEDSAVYLCASSFTVRQGANTGELFFGEGSRLTVL.

The gene calls are TRBV29-1 and TRBJ1-2; D call uncertain. The ends were cut back, 7 bases at V and 5 bases at J, with 11 bases in the middle. Germline V gives CDR1 SQVTM, CDR2 ANQGSEA. The CDR3 is made up of 11 amino acids. CDR3 loop: CSASLSYGYTF. The CDR3 DNA is TGCAGCGCCTCTCTATCGTATGGCTACACCTTC.

The J gene is TRBJ1-3, the V gene TRBV7-9, with a possible D match to TRBD1 (5 bases). Germline V lookup: CDR1 SEHNR, CDR2 FQNEAQ (reference sequence). V lost 5 bases to trimming and J lost 2 bases, with 13 bases between them. The CDR3 spans 15 residues. CDR3 in DNA: TGTGCCAGCAGCCCGGAACAGGAACCTGGAAACACCATATATTTT. The encoded protein is CASSPEQEPGNTIYF.

The J gene is TRBJ2-2, the V gene TRBV7-2; TRBD1 agrees at 8 bases. Per the germline V gene, CDR1 is SGHTA and CDR2 is FQGNSA. J was trimmed by 3 bases and V by 2 bases; bases with no gene match: 8. The CDR3 is made up of 17 amino acids. CDR3 residues: CASSLIPRTGYTGELFF. In nucleotides, the CDR3 is TGTGCCAGCAGCTTAATCCCGAGGACAGGGTACACCGGGGAGCTGTTTTTT.

This sequence joins TRBV5-5 and TRBJ1-4; D not certain. The CDR3 consists of 13 residues. V was pared by 1 base and J by 8 bases, with 9 bases between. From germline, CDR1 is SGHKS and CDR2 YYEKEE (reference sequence). For the CDR3, the DNA is TGTGCCAGCAGCTTGAGTCTAATGGAAAAACTGTTTTTT. It yields the protein CASSLSLMEKLFF.

This clone has a handful of counts. This rearrangement joins TRBV18 to TRBJ2-3; 9 bases line up with TRBD2. Losses at the gene ends were 0 bases for V and 1 base for J; bases not matched to a gene: 14. The CDR3 is made up of 20 amino acids. Germline V gene data show CDR1 as KGHSH and CDR2 as LQKENI. For the CDR3, the DNA is TGTGCCAGCTCACCACCGCCCGGGACTAGCTCCGAACGGCGCACAGATACGCAGTATTTT. This sequence encodes CASSPPPGTSSERRTDTQYF.

The chain recombines TRBV10-3 with TRBJ1-3, with a weak D call TRBD1 (6 bases). The V end was cut by 11 bases, the J end by 3 bases, with 20 bases between. The CDR3 sequence is 15 residues long. The germline gives CDR1 ENHRY, CDR2 SYGVKD. The CDR3 here is CAVLGAGALGNTIYF. DNA for the CDR3: TGTGCCGTGTTGGGAGCGGGGGCGCTTGGAAACACCATATATTTT.

This chain uses TRBV28 with TRBJ1-5, with TRBD1 matching 8 bases. In germline, CDR1 is MDHEN, CDR2 SYDVKM. The CDR3 extends over 15 amino acids. Germline trimming cut 11 bases from V and 6 bases from J; bases unmatched to any gene: 15. CDR3 coding DNA: TGTGCCGGCGCTACTTGGACAGGGTTCCTTCAGCCCCAGCATTTT. Translating gives CAGATWTGFLQPQHF.

The genes are TRBV7-2 and TRBJ2-1; tentatively, D is TRBD2 (5 bases). V was trimmed by 0 bases and J by 3 bases, leaving 12 bases between them. This CDR3 region has 16 residues. From germline, CDR1 is SGHTA and CDR2 FQGNSA. The CDR3 DNA reads as TGTGCCAGCAGCTTAGCAGGGTTGGACTTCTACAATGAGCAGTTCTTC. Amino acid sequence: CASSLAGLDFYNEQFF. Based on the CDR3 plus reference TRBV7-2 and TRBJ2-1, the full variable domain is GAGVSQSPSNKVTEKGKDVELRCDPISGHTALYWYRQSLGQGLEFLIYFQGNSAPDKSGLPSDRFSAERTGGSVSTLTIQRTQQEDSAVYLCASSLAGLDFYNEQFFGPGTRLTVL.

The rearrangement links TRBV3-1 (or the pseudogene TRBV3-2) to TRBJ1-3, with D unresolved. CDR1 LGHDT and CDR2 YNNKEL come from the germline V gene (reference sequence). V was shortened by 1 base and J by 4 bases, with 14 bases between the two germline ends. The length of the CDR3 is 16 residues. In nucleotides, the CDR3 is TGTGCCAGCAGCCAAGTTCCGGACTATGAGGGAAACACCATATATTTT. This sequence encodes CASSQVPDYEGNTIYF.

This rearrangement joins TRBV19 to TRBJ1-5; 7 bases align to TRBD1. Germline lookup yields CDR1 LNHDA and CDR2 SQIVND (reference sequence). The CDR3 length is 14 residues. Unmatched junction bases numbered 3, after V lost 1 base and J lost 6 bases. The CDR3 bases are TGTGCCAGTAGTATAGTGCAGGGGGGTCAGCCCCAGCATTTT. Translated: CASSIVQGGQPQHF.

V gene TRBV7-9 combines with J gene TRBJ2-1, with unresolved D. V lost 5 bases to trimming and J lost 12 bases, with 11 bases between them. Germline V gene sequence: CDR1 SEHNR, CDR2 FQNEAQ (reference sequence). This CDR3 has 11 amino acids. This CDR3 is CASSREVVQFF. CDR3 coding DNA: TGTGCCAGCAGCCGAGAAGTGGTGCAGTTCTTC.

V usage is TRBV27 and J usage is TRBJ1-5, with D uncertain. Trimming left V 5 bases short and J 2 bases short, with 22 bases between. Germline V lookup: CDR1 MNHEY, CDR2 SMNVEV (reference sequence). The CDR3 runs 18 residues. As DNA, the CDR3 is TGTGCCAGCAGTCCCGACCCGGGGTATATGGGTGGCAATCAGCCCCAGCATTTT. Its translation is CASSPDPGYMGGNQPQHF.

V usage is TRBV9 and J usage is TRBJ2-2; TRBD1 agrees at 7 bases. CDR1 SGDLS and CDR2 YYNGEE come from the germline V gene. The junction had 9 bases not matched to a gene; V was cut back by 3 bases and J by 4 bases. This CDR3 spans 16 amino acids. CDR3 DNA sequence: TGTGCCAGCAGCGGGTACAGGGGCGAATTCACCGGGGAGCTGTTTTTT. Protein product: CASSGYRGEFTGELFF. Complete variable domain (other parts from reference TRBV9 and TRBJ2-2): DSGVTQTPKHLITATGQRVTLRCSPRSGDLSVYWYQQSLDQGLQFLIQYYNGEERAKGNILERFSAQQFPDLHSELNLSSLELGDSALYFCASSGYRGEFTGELFFGEGSRLTVL.

The gene calls are TRBV5-1 and TRBJ2-3; a weak D match, TRBD1 (5 bases). CDR1 is SGHRS, CDR2 YFSETQ, per germline. The CDR3 covers 15 residues. Between the trimmed V and J ends, which lost 0 bases and 2 bases, there was a span of 10 bases. CDR3 DNA: TGCGCCAGCAGCTTGGCGGCAGGGCCCACAGATACGCAGTATTTT. It codes for CASSLAAGPTDTQYF.

The chain employs TRBV29-1 and TRBJ2-3; 10 bases agree with TRBD1. Germline V gene data show CDR1 as SQVTM and CDR2 as ANQGSEA. Germline trimming cut 7 bases from V and 2 bases from J; bases unmatched to any gene: 15. The CDR3 length is 17 residues. CDR3 protein: CSGTVNDRGRVTDTQYF. Here the CDR3 DNA reads TGCAGCGGTACGGTCAATGACAGGGGGCGGGTCACAGATACGCAGTATTTT.